Listed here are 5 T cell receptor beta chains from one sample, sequenced in a study of shared clonotypes between healthy human individuals. Here immunoSEQ multiplex PCR was the method, and the copy in TCRdb shows in-frame clones only, minus some. This table has under 1,900,000 clones, approximately 98.5% appearing once. The sample consisted of naive CD4+ T cells sorted from blood. Subset in this sample: CD45RA+ positively selected. Source of these receptors: a man in his thirties or forties in good health.

This chain links TRBV9 with TRBJ2-2; D is perhaps TRBD2 (5 bases). Per germline, CDR1 SGDLS and CDR2 YYNGEE. V was cut by 0 bases and J by 3 bases, with 9 bases left in between. The CDR3 has 15 amino acids. CDR3: CASSVGLRDTGELFF. The CDR3 bases are TGTGCCAGCAGCGTAGGTTTGAGGGACACCGGGGAGCTGTTTTTT.

This clone was counted once. The same CDR3 arises from other DNA sequences in this sample as well. This chain joins TRBV7-2 and TRBJ1-5; no clear D gene. The CDR3 extends over 12 amino acids. V gave up 5 bases and J gave up 6 bases, with 8 bases separating them. Germline V lookup: CDR1 SGHTA, CDR2 FQGNSA. The CDR3 protein is CASSPAGQPQHF. The CDR3 coding sequence is TGTGCCAGCAGCCCGGCGGGTCAGCCCCAGCATTTT.

The chain is built from TRBV7-6 and TRBJ1-1; no definite D call. This CDR3 spans 16 amino acids. CDR1 is SGHVS and CDR2 is FNYEAQ in the germline V gene. V gave up 4 bases and J gave up 4 bases, with 19 bases separating them. CDR3 in amino acids: CASSSTYWTRSTEAFF. The CDR3 DNA reads as TGTGCCAGCAGCTCGACCTACTGGACCCGGAGCACTGAAGCTTTCTTT.

This clone was recorded once. V gene TRBV5-4 combines with J gene TRBJ2-5, with D possibly TRBD2 on 6 matching bases. V lost 4 bases, J lost 2 bases, and 12 bases lay in between. The V gene's germline CDR1 is SGHNT and CDR2 YYREEE (reference sequence). This CDR3 has 14 residues. Here the CDR3 DNA reads TGTGCCAGCAGCCCCATCCGGGAGCAAGAGACCCAGTACTTC. This codes for CASSPIREQETQYF.

V usage is TRBV6-5 and J usage is TRBJ1-3; D perhaps matches TRBD1 (5 bases). Germline-derived CDR1 and CDR2 are MNHEY and SVGAGI. Trimming left V 6 bases short and J 0 bases short, with 12 bases between. CDR3 length equals 15 residues. In nucleotides, the CDR3 is TGTGCCAGCAGCGCCGCGGGGGACTCTGGAAACACCATATATTTT. Translated: CASSAAGDSGNTIYF.